Sequencing of this T cell receptor (beta chain) was carried out in a study of T cell repertoires in cytomegalovirus infection. Study outcomes and limitations: HLA-C-restricted CMV-specific TCR beta clonotypes prevailed in the ex vivo response.

CDR3 size: 15 residues. Germline V lookup: CDR1 SGHTA, CDR2 FQGNSA. Trimming took off 0 bases at V and 3 bases at J, with 11 bases between the two ends. Concerning this clonotype itself: Its target is unknown.

TCRdb re-called the reads with MiXCR, one entry per CDR3 protein. The sample lists 800,000 to 950,000 distinct CDR3 sequences; approximately 29% were seen once. The origin of this receptor is a human donor in good health (CMV status not recorded). Some clones in this sample may be carry-over from other donors' samples. The chain uses TRBV7-2 and TRBJ1-2; TRBD1 might be the D (6 bases). This material consisted of cultured CD8+ T cells from PBMCs, taken from culture after CMV antigen stimulation. CDR3 amino acids: CASSLAGGADYGYTF. CDR3 nucleotide sequence: TGTGCCAGCAGCTTAGCGGGGGGCGCTGACTATGGCTACACCTTC.